This record looks at one TCR beta chain sequence and its context. Only in-frame clones appear in the TCRdb table, and some are missing; sequencing was by immunoSEQ multiplex PCR. The sample has some 500,000 clones, roughly 89% seen once; the top ten hold 2.5% to 3%. Germline lookup yields CDR1 LNHDA and CDR2 SQIVND (reference sequence). The CDR3 runs 14 residues. V lost 8 bases and J lost 5, with 16 bases in between. As for treatment: 15 to 20 received Ad26.COV2.S at low or high dose, single or two shots; several received placebo; per-sample allocation not given. On day 63 after the first injection, vaccine and placebo recipients gave samples. The sample came from a Boston adult aged 18-55 years. This record comes from a study of Ad26.COV2.S vaccination and SARS-CoV-2 variants.

The clonotype originates from a person between 18 and 59 years old who received the Ad26.COV2.S COVID-19 vaccine or a placebo. The sequencing here drew on peripheral blood, taken in a trial of Ad26.COV2.S vaccine versus placebo. The V gene is TRBV19, the J gene TRBJ1-5; a possible D gene is TRBD1 (6 bases). Here the CDR3 reads CASVHRQADQPQHF. In nucleotides, the CDR3 is TGTGCCAGTGTCCATAGACAGGCTGATCAGCCCCAGCATTTT.